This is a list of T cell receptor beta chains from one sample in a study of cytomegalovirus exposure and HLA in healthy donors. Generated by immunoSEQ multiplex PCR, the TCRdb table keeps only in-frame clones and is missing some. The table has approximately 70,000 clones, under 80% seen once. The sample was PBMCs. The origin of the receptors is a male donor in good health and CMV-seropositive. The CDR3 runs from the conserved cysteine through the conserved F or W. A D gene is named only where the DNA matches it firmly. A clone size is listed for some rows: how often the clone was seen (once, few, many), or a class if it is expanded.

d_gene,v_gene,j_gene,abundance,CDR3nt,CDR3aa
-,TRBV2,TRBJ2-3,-,TGTGCCAGCAGAGAGGTCCGGTGGGAGACAGATACGCAGTATTTT,CASREVRWETDTQYF
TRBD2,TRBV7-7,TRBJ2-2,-,TGTGCCAGCAGCTTATGGAACGTAATAGCGGGAGTAACGAACACCGGGGAGCTGTTTTTT,CASSLWNVIAGVTNTGELFF
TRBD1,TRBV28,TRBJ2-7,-,TGTGCCAGCAGTTTATACAGGGGGATGACCTACGAGCAGTACTTC,CASSLYRGMTYEQYF
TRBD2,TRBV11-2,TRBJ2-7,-,TGTGCCACCGCCAGGGCTAGCGGCTCCTACGAGCAGTACTTC,CATARASGSYEQYF
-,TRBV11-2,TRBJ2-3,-,TGTGCCAGCAGTGGATTATTGGGGCTGTATACGCAGTATTTT,CASSGLLGLYTQYF
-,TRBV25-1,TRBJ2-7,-,TGTGCCAGCAGTGATCCACGGGACAAGTACTACGAGCAGTACTTC,CASSDPRDKYYEQYF
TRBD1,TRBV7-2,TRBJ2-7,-,TGTGCCAGCAGCCTTGGGACAGGGGGAATCTTCTCCTACGAGCAGTACTTC,CASSLGTGGIFSYEQYF
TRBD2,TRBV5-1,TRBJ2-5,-,TGCGCCAGCAGCGGTGAACTAGCGTTCCAAGAGACCCAGTACTTC,CASSGELAFQETQYF
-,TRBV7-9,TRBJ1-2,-,TGTGCCAGCAGCCCCGATGGCGGGTTATATGGCTACACCTTC,CASSPDGGLYGYTF
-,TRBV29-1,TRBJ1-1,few,TGCAGCGCCATCTTAAATCCGGTGAACACTGAAGCTTTCTTT,CSAILNPVNTEAFF
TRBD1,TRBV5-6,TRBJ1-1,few,TGTGCCAGCAGCCAAGATTGGCAGGGGGCGAGAACTGAAGCTTTCTTT,CASSQDWQGARTEAFF
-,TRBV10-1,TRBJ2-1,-,TGCGCCAGCAGCGGGGGACGGGAGCTTGCGAATGAGCAGTTCTTC,CASSGGRELANEQFF
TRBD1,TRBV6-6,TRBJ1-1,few,TGTGCCAGCAGCACTCTCAGGGGGCCGGCTTTCTTT,CASSTLRGPAFF
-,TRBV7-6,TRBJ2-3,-,TGTGCCAGCAGCCCCGTGACCCTCGGGGAGCAGTATTTT,CASSPVTLGEQYF
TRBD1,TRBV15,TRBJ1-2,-,TGTGCCACCAGCAGAGATCCACAGGGGGACTATGGCTACACCTTC,CATSRDPQGDYGYTF
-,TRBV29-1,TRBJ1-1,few,TGCAGCGTAAGACAGACGAACACTGAAGCTTTCTTT,CSVRQTNTEAFF
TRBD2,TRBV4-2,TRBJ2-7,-,TGTGCCAGCAGCCAGAAAGCTAGCGGGGCCTACGAGCAGTACTTC,CASSQKASGAYEQYF
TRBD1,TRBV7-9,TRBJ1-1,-,TGTGCCAGCAGCTCACAGGGGAATTTATTGGAAGCTTTCTTT,CASSSQGNLLEAFF
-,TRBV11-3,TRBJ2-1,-,TGTGCCAGCAGCCCCGGCCGAGCGGCCTCTTACAATGAGCAGTTCTTC,CASSPGRAASYNEQFF
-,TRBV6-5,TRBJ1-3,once,TGTGCCAGCAGTTACGCGCAAGTCTCTGGAAACACCATATATTTT,CASSYAQVSGNTIYF